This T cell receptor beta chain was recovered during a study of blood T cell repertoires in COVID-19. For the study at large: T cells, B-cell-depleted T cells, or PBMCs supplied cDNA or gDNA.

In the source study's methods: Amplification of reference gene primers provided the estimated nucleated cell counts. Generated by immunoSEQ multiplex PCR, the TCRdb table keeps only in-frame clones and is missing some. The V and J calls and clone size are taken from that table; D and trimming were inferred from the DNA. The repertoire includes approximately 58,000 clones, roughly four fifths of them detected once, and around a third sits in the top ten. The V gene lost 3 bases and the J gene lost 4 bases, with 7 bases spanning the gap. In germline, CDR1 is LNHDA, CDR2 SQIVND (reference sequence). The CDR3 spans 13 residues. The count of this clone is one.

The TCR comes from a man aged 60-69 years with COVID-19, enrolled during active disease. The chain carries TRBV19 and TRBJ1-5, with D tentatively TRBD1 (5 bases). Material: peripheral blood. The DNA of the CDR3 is TGTGCCAGTAGTATGACAGTTAATCAGCCCCAGCATTTT. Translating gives CASSMTVNQPQHF.